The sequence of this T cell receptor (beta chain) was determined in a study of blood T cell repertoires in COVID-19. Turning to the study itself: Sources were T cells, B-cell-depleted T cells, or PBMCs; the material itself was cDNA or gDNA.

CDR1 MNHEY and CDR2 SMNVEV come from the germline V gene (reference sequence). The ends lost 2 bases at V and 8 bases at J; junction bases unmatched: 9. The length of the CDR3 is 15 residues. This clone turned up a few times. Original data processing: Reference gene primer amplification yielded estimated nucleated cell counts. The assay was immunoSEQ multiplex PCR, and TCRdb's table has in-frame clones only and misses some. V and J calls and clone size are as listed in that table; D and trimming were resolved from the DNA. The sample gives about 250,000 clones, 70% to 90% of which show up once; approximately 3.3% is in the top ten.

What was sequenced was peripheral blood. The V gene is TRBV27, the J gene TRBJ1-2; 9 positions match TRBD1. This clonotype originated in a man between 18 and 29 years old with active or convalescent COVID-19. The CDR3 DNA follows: TGTGCCAGCAGTTTAAGGAGACAGGGGGGAATCGGCTACACCTTC. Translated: CASSLRRQGGIGYTF.